Each of the 2 T cell receptor beta chains below was sequenced from the same sample in a study of cytomegalovirus exposure and HLA in healthy donors. PCR employed 60 Vbeta and 13 Jbeta primers. Data came from immunoSEQ multiplex PCR; TCRdb stores just in-frame clones and leaves some out. The sample gives some 100,000 clones, about 70% of which show up once; under 5.5% is in the top ten. The sequencing sample was made of PBMCs. Receptor source: a woman under 30 in good health and CMV-seropositive.

This chain joins TRBV28 and TRBJ2-4; D is unclear. Germline V lookup: CDR1 MDHEN, CDR2 SYDVKM. This CDR3 comprises 16 residues. The V end was cut by 7 bases, the J end by 1 base, with 17 bases between. The chain's CDR3 is CASTSDTALAKNIQYF. CDR3 DNA: TGTGCCAGCACTTCCGACACCGCCCTGGCCAAAAACATTCAGTACTTC. Based on the CDR3 plus reference TRBV28 and TRBJ2-4, the full variable domain is DVKVTQSSRYLVKRTGEKVFLECVQDMDHENMFWYRQDPGLGLRLIYFSYDVKMKEKGDIPEGYSVSREKKERFSLILESASTNQTSMYLCASTSDTALAKNIQYFGAGTRLSVL.

The rearrangement links TRBV7-8 to TRBJ2-7; no firm D call. Germline loops: CDR1 SGHVS, CDR2 FQNEAQ. This CDR3 region has 15 residues. Trimming removed 2 bases at V and 1 base at J, with 12 bases between. This chain's CDR3 is CASSLFIGPSYEQYF. CDR3 sequence (DNA): TGTGCCAGCAGCTTATTTATCGGTCCTTCCTACGAGCAGTACTTC.